This T cell receptor beta chain was identified during a study of vaccination and CD4 T cells after COVID-19. Study-wide background: At a median around 92 days (range 35 to 161) after diagnosis, post-COVID samples were drawn. Samples were taken after vaccination, a median of about 73 days after dose two, with a range of 14 to 241.

The CDR3 contains 19 residues. V was cut by 7 bases and J by 0 bases, with 24 bases left in between. Germline assignment: CDR1 KGHDR and CDR2 SFDVKD. Regarding treatment: roughly nine-day PBMC culture with coronavirus spike peptide pools or control peptides (ViraFEST assay). ViraFEST stimulated the growth of antigen-specific T cells using peptide pools and subsequently profiled their TCRs by sequencing. With the Oncomine TCR Beta short-read assay, DNA from cultured CD4+ T cells was sequenced. MiXCR, applied by TCRdb to the PCR reads, yields one record per CDR3 protein. The sample lists over 5,500 distinct CDR3 sequences; about 47% were seen once. This clonotype was picked up one time. What it binds is unknown. Study-wide points: Of the reactive clones in convalescent patients, a median around 86% showed up only post-vaccination.

The chain combines TRBV24-1 with TRBJ2-1, with a tentative D call TRBD2 (5 bases). Source material: CD4+ T cells from blood, cultured in vitro. The receptor was isolated from a human donor who had recovered from COVID-19. The CDR3, as DNA: TGTGCCACCAGCCCTGTGGGCCCTCGGAGCGGCCCCTCCTACAATGAGCAGTTCTTC. Its translation is CATSPVGPRSGPSYNEQFF.